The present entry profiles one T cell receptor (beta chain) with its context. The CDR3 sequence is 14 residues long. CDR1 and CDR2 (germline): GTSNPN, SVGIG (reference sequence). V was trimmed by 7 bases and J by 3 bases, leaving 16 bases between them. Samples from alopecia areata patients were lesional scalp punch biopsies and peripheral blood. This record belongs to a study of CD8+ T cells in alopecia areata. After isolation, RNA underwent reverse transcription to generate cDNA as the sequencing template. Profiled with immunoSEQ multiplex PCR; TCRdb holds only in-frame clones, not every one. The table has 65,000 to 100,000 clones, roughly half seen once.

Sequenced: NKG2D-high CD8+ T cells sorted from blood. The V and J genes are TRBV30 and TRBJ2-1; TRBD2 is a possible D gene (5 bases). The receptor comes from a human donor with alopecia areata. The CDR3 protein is CASIYSRDYNEQFF. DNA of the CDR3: TGTGCCTCAATATACTCACGGGACTACAATGAGCAGTTCTTC.